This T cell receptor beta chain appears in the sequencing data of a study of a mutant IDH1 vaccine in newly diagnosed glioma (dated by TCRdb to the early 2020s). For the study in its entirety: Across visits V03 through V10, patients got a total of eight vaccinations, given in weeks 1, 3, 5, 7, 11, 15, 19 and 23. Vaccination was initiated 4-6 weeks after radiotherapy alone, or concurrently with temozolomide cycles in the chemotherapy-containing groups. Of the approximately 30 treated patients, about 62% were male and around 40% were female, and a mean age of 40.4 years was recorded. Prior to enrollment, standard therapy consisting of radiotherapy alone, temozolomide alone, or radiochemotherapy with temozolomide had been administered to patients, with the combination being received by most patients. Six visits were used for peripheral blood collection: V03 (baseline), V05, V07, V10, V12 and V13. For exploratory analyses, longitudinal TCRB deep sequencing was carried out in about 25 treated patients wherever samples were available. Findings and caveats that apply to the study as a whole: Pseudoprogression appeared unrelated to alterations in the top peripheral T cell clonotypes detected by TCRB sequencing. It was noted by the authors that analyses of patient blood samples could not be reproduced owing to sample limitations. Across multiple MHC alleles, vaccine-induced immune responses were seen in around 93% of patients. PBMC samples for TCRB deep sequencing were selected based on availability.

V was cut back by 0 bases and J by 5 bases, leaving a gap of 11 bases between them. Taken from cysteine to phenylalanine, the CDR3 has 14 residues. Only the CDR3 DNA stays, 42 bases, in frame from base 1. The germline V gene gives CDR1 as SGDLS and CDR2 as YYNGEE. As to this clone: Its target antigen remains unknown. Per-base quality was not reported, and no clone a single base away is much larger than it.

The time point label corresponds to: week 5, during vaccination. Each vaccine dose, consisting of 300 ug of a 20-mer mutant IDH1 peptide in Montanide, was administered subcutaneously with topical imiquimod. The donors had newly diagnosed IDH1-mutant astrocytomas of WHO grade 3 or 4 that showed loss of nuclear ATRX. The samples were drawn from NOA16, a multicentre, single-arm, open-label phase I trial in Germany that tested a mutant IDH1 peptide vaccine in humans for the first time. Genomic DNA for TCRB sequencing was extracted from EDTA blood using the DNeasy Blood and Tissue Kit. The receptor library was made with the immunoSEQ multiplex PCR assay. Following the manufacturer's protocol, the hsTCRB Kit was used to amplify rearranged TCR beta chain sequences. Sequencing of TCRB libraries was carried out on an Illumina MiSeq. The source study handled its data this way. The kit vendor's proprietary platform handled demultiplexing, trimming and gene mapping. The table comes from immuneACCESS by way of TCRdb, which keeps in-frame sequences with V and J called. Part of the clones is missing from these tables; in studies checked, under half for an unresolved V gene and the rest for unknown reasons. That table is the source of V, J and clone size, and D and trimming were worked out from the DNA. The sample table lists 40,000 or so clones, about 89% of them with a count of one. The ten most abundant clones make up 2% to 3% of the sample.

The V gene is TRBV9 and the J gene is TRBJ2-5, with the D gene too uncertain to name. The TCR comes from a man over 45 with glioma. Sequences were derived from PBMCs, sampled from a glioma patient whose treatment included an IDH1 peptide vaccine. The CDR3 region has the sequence CASSVGGGTETQYF. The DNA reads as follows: TGTGCCAGCAGCGTAGGGGGTGGTACGGAGACCCAGTACTTC.